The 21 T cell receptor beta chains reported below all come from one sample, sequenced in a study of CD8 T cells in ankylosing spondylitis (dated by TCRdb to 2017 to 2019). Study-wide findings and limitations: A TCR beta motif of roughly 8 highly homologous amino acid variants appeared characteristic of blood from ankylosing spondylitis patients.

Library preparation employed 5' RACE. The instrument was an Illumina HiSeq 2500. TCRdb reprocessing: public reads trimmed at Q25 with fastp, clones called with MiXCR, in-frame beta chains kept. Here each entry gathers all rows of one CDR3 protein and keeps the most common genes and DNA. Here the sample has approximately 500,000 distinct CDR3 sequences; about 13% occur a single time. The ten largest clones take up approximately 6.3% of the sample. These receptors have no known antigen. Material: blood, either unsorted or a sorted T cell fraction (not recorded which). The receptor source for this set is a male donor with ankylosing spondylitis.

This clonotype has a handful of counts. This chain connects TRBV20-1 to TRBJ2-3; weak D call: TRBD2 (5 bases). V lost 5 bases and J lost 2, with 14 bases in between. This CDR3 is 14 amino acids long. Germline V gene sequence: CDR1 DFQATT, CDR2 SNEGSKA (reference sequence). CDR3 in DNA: TGCAGTGCTTCGAAGGACTTCGACACAGATACGCAGTATTTT. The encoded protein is CSASKDFDTDTQYF.

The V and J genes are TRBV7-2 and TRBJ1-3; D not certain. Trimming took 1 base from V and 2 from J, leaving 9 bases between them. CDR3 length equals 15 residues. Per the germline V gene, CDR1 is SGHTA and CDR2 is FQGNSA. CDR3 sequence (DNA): TGTGCCAGCAGCTTAGTGGGGTTTACTGGAAACACCATATATTTT. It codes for CASSLVGFTGNTIYF.

Here the CDR3 reads CASDQRRGTGGVTEAFF. DNA for the CDR3: TGTGCTAGTGACCAAAGGAGGGGGACAGGGGGCGTCACTGAAGCTTTCTTT. The chain recombines TRBV12-5 with TRBJ1-1; 12 bases line up with TRBD1. The CDR3 is 17 residues long. CDR1 and CDR2 from the germline V gene are LGHNT and FRNRAP. The V and J ends lost 7 bases and 4 bases, in that order; junction bases with no gene match: 13.

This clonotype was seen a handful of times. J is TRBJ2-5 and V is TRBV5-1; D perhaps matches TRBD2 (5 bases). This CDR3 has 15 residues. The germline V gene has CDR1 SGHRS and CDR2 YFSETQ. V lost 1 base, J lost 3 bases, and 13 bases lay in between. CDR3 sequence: CASSLTGNLEETQYF. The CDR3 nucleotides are TGCGCCAGCAGCTTGACGGGGAACTTGGAAGAGACCCAGTACTTC.

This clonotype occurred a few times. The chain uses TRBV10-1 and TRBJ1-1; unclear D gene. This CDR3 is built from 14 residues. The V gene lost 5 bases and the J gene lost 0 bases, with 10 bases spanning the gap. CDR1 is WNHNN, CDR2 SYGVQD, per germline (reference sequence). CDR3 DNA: TGCGCCAGCAGTCCCAGCCAAATGAACACTGAAGCTTTCTTT. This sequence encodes CASSPSQMNTEAFF.

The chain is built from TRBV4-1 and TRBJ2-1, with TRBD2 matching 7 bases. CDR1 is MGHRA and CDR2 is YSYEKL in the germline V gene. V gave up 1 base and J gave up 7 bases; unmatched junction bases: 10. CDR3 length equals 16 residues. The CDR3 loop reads CASSQATSAGFNEQFF. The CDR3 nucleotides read TGCGCCAGCAGCCAAGCCACTAGCGCGGGATTTAATGAGCAGTTCTTC.

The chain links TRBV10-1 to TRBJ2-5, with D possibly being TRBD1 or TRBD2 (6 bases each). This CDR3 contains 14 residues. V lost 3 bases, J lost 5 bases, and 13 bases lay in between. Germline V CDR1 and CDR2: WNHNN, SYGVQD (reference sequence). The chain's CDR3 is CASSEAGGVETQYF. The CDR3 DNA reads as TGCGCCAGCAGTGAAGCCGGGGGCGTCGAGACCCAGTACTTC.

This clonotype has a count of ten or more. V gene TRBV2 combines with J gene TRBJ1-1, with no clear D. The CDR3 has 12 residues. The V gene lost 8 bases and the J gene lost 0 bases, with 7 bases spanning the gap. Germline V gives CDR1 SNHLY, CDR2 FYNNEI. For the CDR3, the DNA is TGTGCCAGCGGAATACTGAACACTGAAGCTTTCTTT. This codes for CASGILNTEAFF.

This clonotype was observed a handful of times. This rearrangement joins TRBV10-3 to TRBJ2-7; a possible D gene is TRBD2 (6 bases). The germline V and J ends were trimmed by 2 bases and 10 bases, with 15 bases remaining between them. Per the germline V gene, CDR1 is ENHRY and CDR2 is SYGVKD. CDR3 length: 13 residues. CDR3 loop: CAISEAGRGEQYV. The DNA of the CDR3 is TGTGCCATCAGTGAGGCGGGAAGGGGCGAACAGTACGTC.

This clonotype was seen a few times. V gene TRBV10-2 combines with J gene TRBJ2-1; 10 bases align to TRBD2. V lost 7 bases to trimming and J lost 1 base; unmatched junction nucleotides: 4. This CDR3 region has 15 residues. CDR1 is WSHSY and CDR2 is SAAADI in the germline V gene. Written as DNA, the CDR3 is TGCGCCAGCAAGAATAGCGGGAGGTCCTACAATGAGCAGTTCTTC. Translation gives CASKNSGRSYNEQFF.

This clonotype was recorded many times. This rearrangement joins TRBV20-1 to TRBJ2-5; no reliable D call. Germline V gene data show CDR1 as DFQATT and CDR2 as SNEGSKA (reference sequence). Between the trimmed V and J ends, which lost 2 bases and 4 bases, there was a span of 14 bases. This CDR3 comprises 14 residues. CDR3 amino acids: CSARPPGVIETQYF. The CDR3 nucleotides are TGCAGTGCTAGACCTCCAGGAGTGATAGAGACCCAGTACTTC.

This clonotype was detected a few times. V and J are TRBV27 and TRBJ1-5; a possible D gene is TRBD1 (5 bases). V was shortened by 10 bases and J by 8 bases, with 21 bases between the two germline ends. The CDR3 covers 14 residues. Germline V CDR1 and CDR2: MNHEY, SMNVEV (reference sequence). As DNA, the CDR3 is TGTGCCACCCAGAGGGCTACAGGTTCTGAGCCCCAGCATTTT. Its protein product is CATQRATGSEPQHF.

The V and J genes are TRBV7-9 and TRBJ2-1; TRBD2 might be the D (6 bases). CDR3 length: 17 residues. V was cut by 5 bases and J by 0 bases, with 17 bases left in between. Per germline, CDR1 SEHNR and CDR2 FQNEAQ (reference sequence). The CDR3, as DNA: TGTGCCAGCAGCCTTAGGGGACTTCTCTTCTCCTACAATGAGCAGTTCTTC. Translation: CASSLRGLLFSYNEQFF.

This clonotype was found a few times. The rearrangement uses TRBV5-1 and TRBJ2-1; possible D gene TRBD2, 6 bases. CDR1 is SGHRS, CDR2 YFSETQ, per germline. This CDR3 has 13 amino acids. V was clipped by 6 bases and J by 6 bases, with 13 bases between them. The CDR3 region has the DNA TGCGCCAGCAACCCCGGGAGCGTCAATGAGCAGTTCTTC. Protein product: CASNPGSVNEQFF. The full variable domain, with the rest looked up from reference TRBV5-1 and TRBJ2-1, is KAGVTQTPRYLIKTRGQQVTLSCSPISGHRSVSWYQQTPGQGLQFLFEYFSETQRNKGNFPGRFSGRQFSNSRSEMNVSTLELGDSALYLCASNPGSVNEQFFGPGTRLTVL.

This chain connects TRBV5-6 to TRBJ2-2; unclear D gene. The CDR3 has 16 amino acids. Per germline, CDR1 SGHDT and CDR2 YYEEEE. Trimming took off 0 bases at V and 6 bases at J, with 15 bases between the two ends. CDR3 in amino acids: CASSLVGSARSGELFF. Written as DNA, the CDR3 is TGTGCCAGCAGCTTGGTCGGATCGGCACGCTCCGGGGAGCTGTTTTTT. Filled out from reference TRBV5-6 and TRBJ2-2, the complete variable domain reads DAGVTQSPTHLIKTRGQQVTLRCSPKSGHDTVSWYQQALGQGPQFIFQYYEEEERQRGNFPDRFSGHQFPNYSSELNVNALLLGDSALYLCASSLVGSARSGELFFGEGSRLTVL.

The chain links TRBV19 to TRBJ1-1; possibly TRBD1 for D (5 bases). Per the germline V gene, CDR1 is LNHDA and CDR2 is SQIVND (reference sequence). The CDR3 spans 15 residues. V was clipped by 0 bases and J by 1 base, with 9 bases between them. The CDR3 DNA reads TGTGCCAGTAGTATAGACGGACATGCGAACACTGAAGCTTTCTTT. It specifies CASSIDGHANTEAFF.

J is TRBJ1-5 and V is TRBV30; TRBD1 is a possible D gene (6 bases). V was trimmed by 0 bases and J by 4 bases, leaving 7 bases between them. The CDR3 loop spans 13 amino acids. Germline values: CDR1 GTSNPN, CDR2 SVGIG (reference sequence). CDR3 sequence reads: CAWSVGGNQPQHF. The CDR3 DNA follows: TGTGCCTGGAGTGTAGGGGGGAATCAGCCCCAGCATTTT.

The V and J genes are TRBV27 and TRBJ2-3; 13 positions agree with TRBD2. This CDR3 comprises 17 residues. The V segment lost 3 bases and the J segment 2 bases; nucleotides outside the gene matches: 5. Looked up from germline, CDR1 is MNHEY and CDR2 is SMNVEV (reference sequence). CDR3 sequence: CASSFSTSGRHTDTQYF. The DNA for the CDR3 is TGTGCCAGCAGTTTCTCGACTAGCGGGAGGCACACAGATACGCAGTATTTT.

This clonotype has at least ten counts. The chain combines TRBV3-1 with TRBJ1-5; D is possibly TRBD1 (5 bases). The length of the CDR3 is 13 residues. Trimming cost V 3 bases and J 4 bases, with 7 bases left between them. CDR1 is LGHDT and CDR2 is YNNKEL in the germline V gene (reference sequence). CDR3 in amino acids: CASSQRGNQPQHF. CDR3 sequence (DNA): TGTGCCAGCAGCCAGAGGGGAAATCAGCCCCAGCATTTT.

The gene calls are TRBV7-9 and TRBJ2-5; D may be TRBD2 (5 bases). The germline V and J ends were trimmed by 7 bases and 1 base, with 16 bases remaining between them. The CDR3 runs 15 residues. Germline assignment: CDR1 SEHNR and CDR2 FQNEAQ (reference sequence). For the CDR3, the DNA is TGTGCCAGCATCCCCGTCGTCGGGGTCCAAGAGACCCAGTACTTC. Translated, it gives CASIPVVGVQETQYF.

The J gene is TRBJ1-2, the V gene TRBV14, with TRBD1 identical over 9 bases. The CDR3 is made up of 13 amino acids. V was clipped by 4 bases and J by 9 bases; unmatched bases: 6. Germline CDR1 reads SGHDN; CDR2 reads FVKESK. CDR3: CASSPTGGSRYTF. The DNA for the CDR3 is TGTGCCAGCAGCCCCACAGGGGGCTCTCGCTACACCTTC.